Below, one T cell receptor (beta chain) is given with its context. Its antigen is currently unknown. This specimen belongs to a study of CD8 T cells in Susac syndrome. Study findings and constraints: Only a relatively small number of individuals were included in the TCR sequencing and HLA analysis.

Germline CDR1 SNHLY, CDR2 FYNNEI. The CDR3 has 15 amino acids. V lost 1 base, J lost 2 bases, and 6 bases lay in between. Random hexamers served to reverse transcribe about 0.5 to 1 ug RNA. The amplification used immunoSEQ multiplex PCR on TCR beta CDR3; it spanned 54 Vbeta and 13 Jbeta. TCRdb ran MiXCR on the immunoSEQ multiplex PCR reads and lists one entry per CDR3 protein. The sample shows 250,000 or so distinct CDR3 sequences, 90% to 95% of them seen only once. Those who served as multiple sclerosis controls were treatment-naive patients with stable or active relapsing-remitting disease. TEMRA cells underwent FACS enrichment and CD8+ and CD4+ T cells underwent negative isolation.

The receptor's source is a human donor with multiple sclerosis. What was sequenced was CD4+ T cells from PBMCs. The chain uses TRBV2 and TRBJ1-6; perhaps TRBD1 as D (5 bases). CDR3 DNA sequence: TGTGCCAGCAGTGAAGAGGGGCCCTATAATTCACCCCTCCACTTT. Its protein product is CASSEEGPYNSPLHF. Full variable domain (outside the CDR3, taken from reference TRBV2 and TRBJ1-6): EPEVTQTPSHQVTQMGQEVILRCVPISNHLYFYWYRQILGQKVEFLVSFYNNEISEKSEIFDDQFSVERPDGSNFTLKIRSTKLEDSAMYFCASSEEGPYNSPLHFGNGTRLTVT.